Reported below is one T cell receptor beta chain. The data belong to a study of cytomegalovirus exposure and HLA in healthy donors. In the PCR, 60 Vbeta and 13 Jbeta primers were used. TCRdb keeps only in-frame clones here, not all; method: immunoSEQ multiplex PCR. The sample carries 65,000 to 90,000 clones, about 74% recorded once. The CDR3 totals 16 residues. The germline V gene encodes CDR1 LNHNV and CDR2 YYDKDF (reference sequence). Trimming took off 1 base at V and 4 bases at J, with 17 bases between the two ends. The TCR originated in a man aged 35 to 55 in good health and CMV-seronegative. This chain joins TRBV15 and TRBJ2-7; D possibly corresponds to TRBD2 (7 bases). The sample taken for sequencing was PBMCs. CDR3 sequence (DNA): TGTGCCACCAGCAGAGCTACTCGGGGGGCCGAATACGAGCAGTACTTC. Translation gives CATSRATRGAEYEQYF.